This T cell receptor beta chain was found in a study of T-cell memory formation after mild COVID-19. Overall study: Largely, TCR clusters stayed within a single donor. Study conclusions and caveats: The CD4+ clones that contracted clustered mainly within CM and EM, and the CD8+ clones concentrated in EMRA.

V lost 5 bases to trimming and J lost 6 bases; unmatched junction nucleotides: 0. CDR1 is SQVTM and CDR2 is ANQGSEA in the germline V gene. The CDR3 loop spans 12 amino acids. Constant-segment primers and 5'RACE yielded cDNA libraries for TCR alpha and TCR beta, each carrying sample barcodes and UMIs. TCRdb reprocessed the 5' RACE reads with MiXCR, giving one entry per CDR3 protein. The repertoire holds hundreds of thousands of distinct CDR3 sequences, with 25% to 30% as singletons. This clonotype was seen only a few times. Its specificity is not known. The origin of this receptor is an adult woman who had mild COVID-19 (a few samples of this study predate the infection). Cell type and time point are not known. Sequencing was performed on PBMCs or a T cell subset sorted from them (not recorded which). The V and J genes are TRBV29-1 and TRBJ2-1, with 11 bases matching TRBD2. CDR3 amino acids: CSVLAGGNEQFF. Here the CDR3 DNA reads TGCAGCGTTCTAGCGGGAGGCAATGAGCAGTTCTTC.